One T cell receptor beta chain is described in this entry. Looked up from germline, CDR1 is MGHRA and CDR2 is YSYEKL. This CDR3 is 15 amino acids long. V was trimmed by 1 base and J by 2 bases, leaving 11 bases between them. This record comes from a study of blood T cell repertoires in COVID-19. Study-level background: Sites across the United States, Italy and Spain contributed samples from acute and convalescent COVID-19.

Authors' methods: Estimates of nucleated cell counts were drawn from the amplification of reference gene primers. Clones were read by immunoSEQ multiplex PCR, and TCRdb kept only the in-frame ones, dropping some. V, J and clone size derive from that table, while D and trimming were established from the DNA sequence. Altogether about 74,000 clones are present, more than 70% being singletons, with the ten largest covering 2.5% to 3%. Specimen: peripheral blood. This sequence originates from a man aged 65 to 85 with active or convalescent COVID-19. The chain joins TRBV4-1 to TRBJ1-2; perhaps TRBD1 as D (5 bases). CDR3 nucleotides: TGCGCCAGCAGCCAAGTCCCCAGGGTGAACTATGGCTACACCTTC. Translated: CASSQVPRVNYGYTF.